This TCR beta chain was observed in a study of T cells expressing NK-cell markers. Study-wide context: The TCR beta repertoires were obtained from sorted CD3+CD56+NKG2C+, CD3+CD56+NKG2C- and CD3+CD56-NKG2C+ T cells. Notes on the study in general: Dominant NKG2C+ clonotypes made up about 1.0-7.5% of CD8+ T cells in more than 5 donors.

This CDR3 region has 16 residues. Germline CDR1 and CDR2: DFQATT and SNEGSKA (reference sequence). From the 5' RACE reads, TCRdb lists one entry per CDR3 protein and no DNA. The sample shows some 190,000 distinct CDR3 sequences, and around 20% sits with its ten largest clones. Of note for this clonotype: The antigen is undetermined.

V gene TRBV20-1 combines with J gene TRBJ1-4; TCRdb calls TRBD1, which cannot be checked without DNA. This clonotype originated in a man between 18 and 69 years old in good health. Sequencing was carried out using blood T cells: a sorted CD56 or NKG2C T cell subset, CD4+ or CD8+ T cells, or bulk PBMC T cells (not recorded which). The CDR3 sequence is CSARDPVHPTNEKLFF.